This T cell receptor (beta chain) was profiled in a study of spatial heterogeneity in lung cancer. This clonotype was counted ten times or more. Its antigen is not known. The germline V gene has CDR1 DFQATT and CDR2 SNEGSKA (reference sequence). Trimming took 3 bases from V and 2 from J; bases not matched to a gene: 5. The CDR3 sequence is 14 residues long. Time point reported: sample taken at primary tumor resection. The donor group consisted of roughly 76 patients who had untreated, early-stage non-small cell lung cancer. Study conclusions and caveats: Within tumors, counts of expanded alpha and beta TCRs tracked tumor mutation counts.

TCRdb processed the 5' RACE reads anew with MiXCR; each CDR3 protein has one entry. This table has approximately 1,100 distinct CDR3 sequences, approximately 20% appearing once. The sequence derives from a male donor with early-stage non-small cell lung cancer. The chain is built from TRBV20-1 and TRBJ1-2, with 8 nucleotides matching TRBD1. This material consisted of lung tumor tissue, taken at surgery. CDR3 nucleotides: TGCAGTGCTAGCGGGACAGGAGGAAACTATGGCTACACCTTC. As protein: CSASGTGGNYGYTF.